This T cell receptor (beta chain) comes out of a study of T cell responses to AZD1222 COVID-19 vaccine. Details on this clone: The antigen remains unidentified.

Study outcomes and limitations: In a largely white British group with more females than males, clonal diversity was possibly underestimated. Samples come after the peak T cell response, not at day 14.

The analysis combined second doses at about 4 or about 12 weeks. Measured with immunoSEQ multiplex PCR; TCRdb has only the in-frame clones, and not every one. The sample comprises 50,000 or so clones, about 88% of which are singletons, and about 5.4% rests with the top ten. Trimming took 8 bases from V and 4 from J; bases not matched to a gene: 2. CDR1 KGHSH and CDR2 LQKENI come from the germline V gene. The CDR3 contains 12 residues. This chain uses TRBV18 with TRBJ2-1; 7 bases are shared with TRBD2. Sequencing was performed on peripheral blood, taken 28 days after the second AZD1222 dose. The TCR comes from an adult who received the AZD1222 COVID-19 vaccine. This chain's CDR3 is CASGTTYNEQFF. Written as DNA, the CDR3 is TGTGCCAGCGGGACTACTTACAATGAGCAGTTCTTC.